Following are 11 T cell receptor beta chains from one sample sequenced in a study of OX40 agonist ivuxolimab in advanced cancers. The method behind the library was the immunoSEQ multiplex PCR assay. As stored in TCRdb, this immuneACCESS dataset retains in-frame rearrangements with V and J assigned. A fraction of the clones does not appear; measured against another copy, unresolved V genes explain less than half of the discrepancy, and the remainder lacks a known reason. The sample has 110,000 or so clones on record, 85% to 95% of them singletons. The ten largest clones represent roughly 0.66% of the sample. This sample comprised CD4+ or CD8+ T cells sorted from blood, obtained in a trial of the OX40 agonist ivuxolimab. The receptors derive from an adult with an advanced solid tumor such as melanoma, head and neck, liver or kidney cancer.

The chain combines TRBV11-3 with TRBJ1-1, with D possibly matching TRBD1 (6 bases). V lost 5 bases and J lost 0, with 16 bases in between. The CDR3 extends over 16 amino acids. Looked up from germline, CDR1 is SGHNT and CDR2 is YENEEA. CDR3 DNA sequence: TGTGCCAGCAGCCCCCGAGGGGGAGGGTTGAACACTGAAGCTTTCTTT. It encodes CASSPRGGGLNTEAFF.

The gene calls are TRBV22-1 and TRBJ2-6; TRBD1, as called in the table, went unchecked against the DNA. TRBV22-1 is termed a pseudogene. The CDR3 contains 17 residues. CDR3 nucleotide sequence: TGTCCTGGGAGTGGCCCAGGCGAACAAAGTCGGGCCAACGTCCTGACTTTC. Its translation: CPGSGPGEQSRANVLTF.

This chain uses TRBV7-2 with TRBJ1-2, with a weak D call TRBD1 (5 bases). The V gene's germline CDR1 is SGHTA and CDR2 FQGNSA. V gave up 1 base and J gave up 7 bases, with 16 bases separating them. This CDR3 has 15 amino acids. The CDR3 DNA is TGTGCCAGCAGCTTAGATAGGGGCGCATTGCGTGGCTACACCTTC. It encodes CASSLDRGALRGYTF.

The rearrangement links TRBV18 to TRBJ2-7, with D hard to call. The V end lost 0 bases, the J end lost 5 bases, and 8 bases lay between the germline ends. The CDR3 is 13 amino acids. In germline, CDR1 is KGHSH, CDR2 LQKENI. The DNA of the CDR3 is TGTGCCAGCTCACCACCGGCTAGTGACGAGCAGTACTTC. The encoded protein is CASSPPASDEQYF.

The gene calls are TRBV2 and TRBJ1-4; no clear D gene. The V and J ends lost 7 bases and 0 bases respectively, with 12 bases between them. The CDR3 consists of 15 residues. Per germline, CDR1 SNHLY and CDR2 FYNNEI. CDR3 bases: TGTGCCAGCATTAAAGAAGGTTCAACTAATGAAAAACTGTTTTTT. It is translated as CASIKEGSTNEKLFF.

In this sample, this clone turned up a few times. J is TRBJ2-5 and V is TRBV19; 7 nucleotides line up with TRBD2. Germline V gives CDR1 LNHDA, CDR2 SQIVND (reference sequence). This CDR3 has 15 residues. J lost 1 base, V lost 1 base, and 3 bases had no gene match. The CDR3 DNA reads as TGTGCCAGTAGTATAGCTAGCGGCAGCCAAGAGACCCAGTACTTC. It codes for CASSIASGSQETQYF.

The genes are TRBV10-3 and TRBJ2-3; 10 bases line up with TRBD2. The trim removed 5 bases at V and 5 bases at J, leaving 7 bases unmatched. Germline V gives CDR1 ENHRY, CDR2 SYGVKD. The CDR3 length is 15 residues. The CDR3 nucleotides are TGTGCCATCAGTCGGAGCGGGGGGGCGGAAGATACGCAGTATTTT. It yields the protein CAISRSGGAEDTQYF.

The sample holds one count of this clone. The V gene is TRBV7-6, the J gene TRBJ1-5, with D possibly being TRBD1 (6 bases). V lost 4 bases, J lost 0 bases, and 13 bases lay in between. This CDR3 contains 16 residues. Germline assignment: CDR1 SGHVS and CDR2 FNYEAQ. The CDR3 DNA is TGTGCCAGCAGCTCCGAGACAGGATTTAGCAATCAGCCCCAGCATTTT. It encodes CASSSETGFSNQPQHF.

The rearrangement links TRBV2 to TRBJ1-4; 10 bases map to TRBD1. Trimming removed 6 bases from V and 7 bases from J; junction bases left unmatched: 8. In germline, CDR1 is SNHLY, CDR2 FYNNEI. This CDR3 is 15 amino acids long. CDR3 DNA: TGTGCCAGCAGAGTTGACAGGGGGCACAGTGAAAAACTGTTTTTT. It specifies CASRVDRGHSEKLFF.

This clone was detected only once. CDR3 sequence (DNA): TGTGCCAGCAGCCGTGGTCAGGTAGATACGCAGTATTTT. Its protein product is CASSRGQVDTQYF. V usage is TRBV7-6 and J usage is TRBJ2-3; D not resolved. The germline V gene has CDR1 SGHVS and CDR2 FNYEAQ. The length of the CDR3 is 13 residues. Trimming took 5 bases from V and 5 from J, leaving 11 bases between them. Looking up the rest from reference TRBV7-6 and TRBJ2-3 gives the full variable domain: GAGVSQSPRYKVTKRGQDVALRCDPISGHVSLYWYRQALGQGPEFLTYFNYEAQQDKSGLPNDRFSAERPEGSISTLTIQRTEQRDSAMYRCASSRGQVDTQYFGPGTRLTVL.

This sequence joins TRBV7-9 and TRBJ2-7; D gene unclear. Looked up from germline, CDR1 is SEHNR and CDR2 is FQNEAQ (reference sequence). The CDR3 is made up of 14 amino acids. Trimming stripped 5 bases from V and 1 base from J, with 12 bases between. CDR3 residues: CASSPLAVSYEQYF. The CDR3 DNA reads as TGTGCCAGCAGCCCACTGGCGGTATCCTACGAGCAGTACTTC.